Listed below are T cell receptor beta chains from one sample, sequenced in a study of shared clonotypes between healthy human individuals. Repertoires were generated with immunoSEQ multiplex PCR, while TCRdb's copy carries only in-frame clones and drops some. This table has millions of clones, approximately 94% appearing once. The source material was naive CD4+ T cells sorted from blood. Receptors were obtained from a man aged 18 to 30 in good health. Each CDR3 is given with its conserved first and last residue. The D gene is left open where the match is weak.

j_call: TRBJ2-5; d_call: -; v_call: TRBV5-1; cdr3_aa: CASSAWETQYF
j_call: TRBJ2-5; d_call: TRBD1; v_call: TRBV18; cdr3_aa: CASSPMGTGALETQYF
j_call: TRBJ2-1; d_call: TRBD2; v_call: TRBV5-4; cdr3_aa: CASSSGTSGYNEQFF
j_call: TRBJ1-1; d_call: -; v_call: TRBV6-5; cdr3_aa: CASSYKSGGGATEAFF
j_call: TRBJ1-6; d_call: TRBD1; v_call: TRBV2; cdr3_aa: CASSDARGTDYNSPLHF
j_call: TRBJ2-1; d_call: -; v_call: TRBV11-3; cdr3_aa: CASSLDSGHNEQFF
j_call: TRBJ2-7; d_call: -; v_call: TRBV28; cdr3_aa: CASSPGDYEQYF
j_call: TRBJ2-3; d_call: TRBD2; v_call: TRBV18; cdr3_aa: CASSPTSGLSTDTQYF
j_call: TRBJ2-2; d_call: -; v_call: TRBV15; cdr3_aa: CATSPRGTGELFF
j_call: TRBJ2-7; d_call: TRBD2; v_call: TRBV6-5; cdr3_aa: CASSSQGSGRIGQYF
j_call: TRBJ2-7; d_call: -; v_call: TRBV9; cdr3_aa: CASSPRTNSYEQYF
j_call: TRBJ1-1; d_call: -; v_call: TRBV5-6; cdr3_aa: CASSLGTKAFF
j_call: TRBJ2-2; d_call: TRBD2; v_call: TRBV7-9; cdr3_aa: CASGGSSTGELFF
j_call: TRBJ2-2; d_call: -; v_call: TRBV6-5; cdr3_aa: CASSSAINGELFF
j_call: TRBJ1-1; d_call: -; v_call: TRBV5-1; cdr3_aa: CASSTGQTNTEAFF
j_call: TRBJ2-4; d_call: TRBD1; v_call: TRBV25-1; cdr3_aa: CASSDPGTAQNIQYF
j_call: TRBJ1-1; d_call: -; v_call: TRBV10-2; cdr3_aa: CASKRGVNTEAFF
j_call: TRBJ1-2; d_call: -; v_call: TRBV5-6; cdr3_aa: CASNPWDRPYTF
j_call: TRBJ2-1; d_call: TRBD1; v_call: TRBV9; cdr3_aa: CASSTLTGGLRNEQFF
j_call: TRBJ1-2; d_call: -; v_call: TRBV29-1; cdr3_aa: CSVETGGYGYTF
j_call: TRBJ2-7; d_call: -; v_call: TRBV28; cdr3_aa: CASSFQFFSSAYEQYF
j_call: TRBJ2-1; d_call: -; v_call: TRBV10-3; cdr3_aa: CAIKLGNEQFF
j_call: TRBJ1-4; d_call: TRBD1; v_call: TRBV5-1; cdr3_aa: CASSGHGTGGAGEKLFF
j_call: TRBJ1-5; d_call: -; v_call: TRBV9; cdr3_aa: CASSLRGSNQPQHF
j_call: TRBJ2-3; d_call: -; v_call: TRBV6-6; cdr3_aa: CASSYGDTQYF
j_call: TRBJ2-2; d_call: TRBD2; v_call: TRBV7-2; cdr3_aa: CASSPRERGNTGELFF
j_call: TRBJ1-1; d_call: -; v_call: TRBV28; cdr3_aa: CATQTPGANTEAFF